This TCR beta chain originates from a study of Graves' ophthalmopathy and Graves' hyperthyroidism. The study, taken as a whole, reports: Ophthalmopathy progression prediction by the model yielded a sensitivity of approximately 70% and a specificity of less than 75%. Thyroid clonotypes that were expanded above 0.001 frequency mostly also appeared in blood. Sensitivity reached 85% to 90% and specificity about 80% for a 13-signature model separating ophthalmopathy from stable hyperthyroidism.

The authors diagnosed from clinical symptoms, serum thyroxine, TRAb, thyroid ultrasound and orbital computed tomography. CDR3 regions of TCR beta were amplified from RNA transcripts. The authors performed first-round RT-PCR with HTBI primers and then a second-round multiplex PCR. A single record per CDR3 protein comes from TCRdb applying MiXCR to the multiplex PCR reads. There are around 1.1 million distinct CDR3 sequences in the sample; about 36% occur only once, and approximately 10% lies in the top ten. The CDR3 runs to 14 residues. Germline assignment: CDR1 ENHRY and CDR2 SYGVKD. On this clonotype: Its cognate antigen is unknown. The junction differs from germline at one of its ends, possibly a read error.

Sequences were obtained from peripheral blood or thyroid tissue (not recorded which). This chain joins TRBV10-3 and TRBJ2-7; D possibly matches TRBD1 or TRBD2 (5 bases each). The clonotype originates from an adult man with Graves' hyperthyroidism. DNA of the CDR3: TGTGCCATCAGTGCCCCGGGGCGGTACTACGAGCACTACTTC. It yields the protein CAISAPGRYYEHYF.